These 25 T cell receptor beta chains were sequenced from one sample in a study. TCRdb used MiXCR to reprocess the RT-PCR reads, holding one entry per CDR3 protein. The sample lists about 700,000 distinct CDR3 sequences, more than 13% occurring once. Sequenced sample: memory CD4+ T cells from blood. These receptors originate from a female donor in good health, serving as a healthy control.

This clonotype was recorded at least ten times. The chain employs TRBV7-6 and TRBJ2-7; tentatively, D is TRBD1 or TRBD2 (6 bases each). Trimming stripped 5 bases from V and 4 bases from J, with 24 bases between. CDR3 length: 17 residues. Germline V lookup: CDR1 SGHVS, CDR2 FNYEAQ. DNA of the CDR3: TGTGCCAGCAGCCCGGGGGCCTTCCCCCTGGGTCCATACGAGCAGTACTTC. Its translation: CASSPGAFPLGPYEQYF. Complete variable domain (other parts from reference TRBV7-6 and TRBJ2-7): GAGVSQSPRYKVTKRGQDVALRCDPISGHVSLYWYRQALGQGPEFLTYFNYEAQQDKSGLPNDRFSAERPEGSISTLTIQRTEQRDSAMYRCASSPGAFPLGPYEQYFGPGTRLTVT.

This clonotype was observed a handful of times. The chain couples TRBV20-1 to TRBJ1-2; D gene uncertain. V lost 0 bases and J lost 7, with 6 bases in between. Germline V gene lookup returns CDR1 DFQATT and CDR2 SNEGSKA (reference sequence). The CDR3 runs to 11 residues. The CDR3 loop reads CSARETGGYTF. CDR3 sequence (DNA): TGCAGTGCTAGAGAGACTGGTGGCTACACCTTC.

The rearrangement joins TRBV20-1 to TRBJ2-2; 9 bases agree with TRBD1. There are 15 residues in the CDR3. Germline V CDR1 and CDR2: DFQATT, SNEGSKA (reference sequence). V trimming: 5 bases; J trimming: 5 bases; junction bases outside the gene matches: 9. Written as DNA, the CDR3 is TGCAGTGCTTTGACCGGGACAGGGTTTACCGGGGAGCTGTTTTTT. Its translation is CSALTGTGFTGELFF.

V is TRBV20-1 and J is TRBJ2-6, with D maybe TRBD1 (6 bases). The CDR3 is made up of 14 amino acids. Trimming shortened V by 5 bases and J by 1 base, and 9 bases separated the two germline ends. Germline assignment: CDR1 DFQATT and CDR2 SNEGSKA (reference sequence). CDR3 loop: CSARRGSGANVLTF. Written as DNA, the CDR3 is TGCAGTGCTCGTAGGGGGTCTGGGGCCAACGTCCTGACTTTC.

This chain links TRBV12-3 or TRBV12-4 with TRBJ1-2; weak D call: TRBD1 (5 bases). This CDR3 region has 14 residues. V was cut by 7 bases and J by 8 bases, with 20 bases left in between. CDR3 nucleotide sequence: TGTGCCAGCACGACGGTCGGGGGGGAGCGCGGCTACACCTTC. As protein: CASTTVGGERGYTF.

This clonotype appeared many times. This chain links TRBV18 with TRBJ2-1; D unresolved. This CDR3 is 16 amino acids long. V was pared by 0 bases and J by 4 bases, with 13 bases between. Germline lookup yields CDR1 KGHSH and CDR2 LQKENI. This chain's CDR3 is CASSPPVRTVYNEQFF. The CDR3 DNA reads as TGTGCCAGCTCACCACCTGTCCGAACAGTTTACAATGAGCAGTTCTTC.

The chain employs TRBV4-3 and TRBJ2-7, with 7 bases that match TRBD2. The CDR3 totals 13 residues. The germline V gene has CDR1 LGHNA and CDR2 YSLEER. J gave up 12 bases and V 0 bases, and 8 bases lay outside the gene matches. The CDR3 loop reads CASSQDELGGRYF. As DNA, the CDR3 is TGCGCCAGCAGCCAAGATGAATTGGGAGGGCGGTACTTC.

This sequence joins TRBV9 and TRBJ2-2, with TRBD2 identical over 14 bases. The CDR3 totals 16 residues. Looked up from germline, CDR1 is SGDLS and CDR2 is YYNGEE. Unmatched junction bases numbered 0, after V lost 0 bases and J lost 5 bases. This chain's CDR3 is CASSVGTSGGTGELFF. The CDR3 nucleotides are TGTGCCAGCAGCGTAGGGACTAGCGGGGGGACCGGGGAGCTGTTTTTT.

This clonotype turned up a few times. The rearrangement joins TRBV5-8 to TRBJ2-3; TRBD1 aligns across 9 bases. The germline V gene encodes CDR1 SGHTS and CDR2 YDEGEE. The trim removed 3 bases at V and 3 bases at J, leaving 5 bases unmatched. This CDR3 contains 15 residues. The chain's CDR3 is CASSSGTGLTDTQYF. Written as DNA, the CDR3 is TGTGCCAGCAGCTCCGGGACAGGGCTAACAGATACGCAGTATTTT. Looking up the rest from reference TRBV5-8 and TRBJ2-3 gives the full variable domain: EAGVTQSPTHLIKTRGQQATLRCSPISGHTSVYWYQQALGLGLQFLLWYDEGEERNRGNFPPRFSGRQFPNYSSELNVNALELEDSALYLCASSSGTGLTDTQYFGPGTRLTVL.

There are many counts of this clonotype. V is TRBV7-9 and J is TRBJ2-3; 7 nucleotides match TRBD1. J gave up 1 base and V 6 bases, and 4 bases lay outside the gene matches. CDR1 is SEHNR, CDR2 FQNEAQ, per germline (reference sequence). The CDR3 runs to 14 residues. CDR3 amino acids: CASRKTGGTDTQYF. The CDR3, as DNA: TGTGCCAGCAGAAAAACAGGGGGCACAGATACGCAGTATTTT.

The gene calls are TRBV28 and TRBJ1-2; no firm D call. Looked up from germline, CDR1 is MDHEN and CDR2 is SYDVKM. This CDR3 has 12 residues. V shed 2 bases and J shed 4 bases, with 5 bases lying between them. CDR3 in amino acids: CASSLRRYGYTF. The CDR3, as DNA: TGTGCCAGCAGTTTACGGCGCTATGGCTACACCTTC.

This chain uses TRBV2 with TRBJ2-3; TRBD1 is a possible D gene (5 bases). The CDR3 spans 13 residues. The germline gives CDR1 SNHLY, CDR2 FYNNEI. V lost 2 bases to trimming and J lost 4 bases, with 7 bases between them. In DNA, the CDR3 is TGTGCCAGCAGTGAATTGACAGCAGATACGCAGTATTTT. Protein sequence: CASSELTADTQYF.

The rearrangement uses TRBV27 and TRBJ2-7, with D uncertain. The CDR3 length is 14 residues. V was trimmed by 5 bases and J by 3 bases, leaving 14 bases between them. CDR1 is MNHEY, CDR2 SMNVEV, per germline (reference sequence). CDR3 amino acids: CASSVGPRNYEQYF. The CDR3 DNA follows: TGTGCCAGCAGTGTGGGCCCAAGGAACTACGAGCAGTACTTC.

The chain uses TRBV15 and TRBJ1-2; no reliable D call. Trimming took off 1 base at V and 6 bases at J, with 12 bases between the two ends. Per the germline V gene, CDR1 is LNHNV and CDR2 is YYDKDF (reference sequence). The CDR3 is made up of 14 amino acids. The CDR3 loop reads CATSRGRDPHGYTF. CDR3 nucleotide sequence: TGTGCCACCAGCAGAGGTCGCGACCCTCATGGCTACACCTTC. The full variable domain, in which reference TRBV15 and TRBJ1-2 provide the parts outside the CDR3, is DAMVIQNPRYQVTQFGKPVTLSCSQTLNHNVMYWYQQKSSQAPKLLFHYYDKDFNNEADTPDNFQSRRPNTSFCFLDIRSPGLGDTAMYLCATSRGRDPHGYTFGSGTRLTVV.

This clonotype was counted only a few times. The chain is built from TRBV24-1 and TRBJ2-2; D is unresolved. The length of the CDR3 is 15 residues. V lost 3 bases and J 3 bases, leaving 10 bases between the germline ends. The germline V gene has CDR1 KGHDR and CDR2 SFDVKD. The CDR3 bases are TGTGCCACCAGTGATCCGTGGAGCTACACCGGGGAGCTGTTTTTT. This gives the protein CATSDPWSYTGELFF.

The chain recombines TRBV20-1 with TRBJ2-7, with a possible D match to TRBD2 (5 bases). Germline CDR1 and CDR2: DFQATT and SNEGSKA (reference sequence). This CDR3 is built from 12 residues. Deletions cut 5 bases from V and 4 bases from J, with 12 bases between. CDR3 region: CSAEGRKYEQYF. CDR3 in DNA: TGCAGTGCTGAGGGCAGAAAGTACGAGCAGTACTTC.

This clonotype was seen a handful of times. This chain joins TRBV21-1 and TRBJ2-1; TRBD2 is the table's D call and was not checked against the DNA. TRBV21-1 is deemed a pseudogene. The CDR3 loop spans 15 amino acids. The CDR3 spells CASTPPNPSRNEQFF. As DNA, the CDR3 is TGTGCCAGCACCCCTCCCAATCCTTCCCGGAATGAGCAGTTCTTC.

The gene calls are TRBV9 and TRBJ1-1; 9 bases line up with TRBD1. The CDR3 sequence is 15 residues long. CDR1 is SGDLS and CDR2 is YYNGEE in the germline V gene. Trimming cost V 4 bases and J 1 base; bases outside gene matches: 5. The chain's CDR3 is CASSPDRGWNTEAFF. In DNA form, the CDR3 reads TGTGCCAGCAGCCCCGACAGGGGGTGGAACACTGAAGCTTTCTTT.

This clonotype was seen just once. This chain links TRBV7-2 with TRBJ2-1; D unclear. Germline V gives CDR1 SGHTA, CDR2 FQGNSA. This CDR3 region has 16 residues. Deletions cut 5 bases from V and 4 bases from J, with 18 bases between. The CDR3 is CASSPPPDGLYNEQFF. CDR3 nucleotides: TGTGCCAGCAGCCCGCCACCGGATGGGCTTTACAATGAGCAGTTCTTC.

DNA of the CDR3: TGCAGTGCTACATTCCGGCTTTGGTCGACAGGGTGGTTAGGTAACTATGGCTACACCTTC. Residues: CSATFRLWSTGWLGNYGYTF. The gene calls are TRBV20-1 and TRBJ1-2; 7 positions match TRBD1. Germline CDR1 DFQATT, CDR2 SNEGSKA (reference sequence). Germline trimming cut 4 bases from V and 1 base from J; bases unmatched to any gene: 24. The length of the CDR3 is 20 residues.

The sample holds a few counts of this clonotype. The chain carries TRBV6-2 or TRBV6-3 and TRBJ1-5; TRBD1 matches at 9 bases. Per the germline V gene, CDR1 is MNHEY and CDR2 is SVGEGT. The CDR3 contains 15 residues. V lost 6 bases, J lost 6 bases, and 9 bases stayed unmatched. CDR3: CASRRQGDVSQPQHF. The CDR3 nucleotides are TGTGCCAGCAGACGACAGGGGGATGTAAGTCAGCCCCAGCATTTT.

This clonotype was seen ten or more times. V gene TRBV5-1 combines with J gene TRBJ1-1; unclear D gene. V was pared by 2 bases and J by 1 base, with 9 bases between. Germline CDR1 SGHRS, CDR2 YFSETQ. This CDR3 spans 14 amino acids. CDR3 sequence (DNA): TGCGCCAGCAGCTTCGCCAGTGGGAACACTGAAGCTTTCTTT. It codes for CASSFASGNTEAFF.

This clonotype was seen more than once but under ten times. The chain joins TRBV20-1 to TRBJ2-1; 12 nucleotides agree with TRBD2. Germline lookup yields CDR1 DFQATT and CDR2 SNEGSKA (reference sequence). The CDR3 totals 14 residues. The CDR3 DNA reads as TGCAGCACCGGGACTAGCGGGTCCTACAATGAGCAGTTCTTC. This gives the protein CSTGTSGSYNEQFF.

This clonotype was observed many times. The chain carries TRBV7-2 and TRBJ2-3; 10 bases map to TRBD2. CDR3 size: 18 residues. CDR1 and CDR2 (germline): SGHTA, FQGNSA. V shed 2 bases, J shed 0 bases, and the junction held 8 bases outside the gene matches. The CDR3 reads CASSLKSLAGISTDTQYF. As DNA, the CDR3 is TGTGCCAGCAGCTTAAAGTCACTAGCGGGAATTAGCACAGATACGCAGTATTTT.

Here the CDR3 reads CASRRLAAYEQYF. Here the CDR3 DNA reads TGTGCCAGCAGGCGACTAGCGGCCTACGAGCAGTACTTC. V gene TRBV6-5 combines with J gene TRBJ2-7, with 9 bases fitting TRBD2. This CDR3 spans 13 amino acids. Germline CDR1 MNHEY, CDR2 SVGAGI. The J segment lost 2 bases and the V segment lost 6 bases, leaving 2 bases of the junction unmatched.